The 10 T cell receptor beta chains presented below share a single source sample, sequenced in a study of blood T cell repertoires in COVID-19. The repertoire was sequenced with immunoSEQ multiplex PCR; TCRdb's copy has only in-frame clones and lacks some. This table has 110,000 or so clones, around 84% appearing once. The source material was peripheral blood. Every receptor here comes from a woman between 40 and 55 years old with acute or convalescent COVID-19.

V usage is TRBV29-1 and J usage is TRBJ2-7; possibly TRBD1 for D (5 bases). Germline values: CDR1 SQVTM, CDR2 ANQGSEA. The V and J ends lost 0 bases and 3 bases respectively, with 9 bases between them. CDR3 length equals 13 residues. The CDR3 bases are TGCAGCGTTGAAGATCCAGGGTTCTACGAGCAGTACTTC. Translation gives CSVEDPGFYEQYF.

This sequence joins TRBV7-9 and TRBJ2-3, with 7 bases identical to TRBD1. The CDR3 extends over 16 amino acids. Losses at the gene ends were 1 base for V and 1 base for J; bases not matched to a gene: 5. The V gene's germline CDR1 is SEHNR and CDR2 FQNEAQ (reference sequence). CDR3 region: CASSLGAGGGTDTQYF. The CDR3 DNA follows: TGTGCCAGCAGCTTAGGGGCAGGGGGAGGCACAGATACGCAGTATTTT.

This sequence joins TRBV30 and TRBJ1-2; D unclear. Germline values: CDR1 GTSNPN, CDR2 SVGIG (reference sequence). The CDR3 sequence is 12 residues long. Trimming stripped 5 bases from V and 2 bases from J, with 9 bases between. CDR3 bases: TGTGCCTGGGCGACTGACAACTATGGCTACACCTTC. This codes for CAWATDNYGYTF.

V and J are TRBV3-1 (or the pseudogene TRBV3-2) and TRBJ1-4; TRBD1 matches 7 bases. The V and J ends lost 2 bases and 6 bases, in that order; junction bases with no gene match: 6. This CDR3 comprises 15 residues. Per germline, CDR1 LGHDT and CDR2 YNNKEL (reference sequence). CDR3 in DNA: TGTGCCAGCAGCCAATGGGCCGACAGGGATGAAAAACTGTTTTTT. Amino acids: CASSQWADRDEKLFF.

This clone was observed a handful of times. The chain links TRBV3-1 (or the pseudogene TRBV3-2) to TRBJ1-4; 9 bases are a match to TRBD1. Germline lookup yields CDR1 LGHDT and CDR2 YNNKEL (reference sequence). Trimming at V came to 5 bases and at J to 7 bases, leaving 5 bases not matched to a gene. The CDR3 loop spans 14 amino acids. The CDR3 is CASSDRGNGEKLFF. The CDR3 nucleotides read TGTGCCAGCAGCGACAGGGGGAACGGTGAAAAACTGTTTTTT.

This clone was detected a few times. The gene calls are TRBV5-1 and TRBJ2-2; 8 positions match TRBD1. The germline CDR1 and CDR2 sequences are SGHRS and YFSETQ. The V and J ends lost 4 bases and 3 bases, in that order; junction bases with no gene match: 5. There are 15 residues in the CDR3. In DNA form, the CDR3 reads TGCGCCAGCAGCCCGGACAGGGCTCACACCGGGGAGCTGTTTTTT. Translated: CASSPDRAHTGELFF.

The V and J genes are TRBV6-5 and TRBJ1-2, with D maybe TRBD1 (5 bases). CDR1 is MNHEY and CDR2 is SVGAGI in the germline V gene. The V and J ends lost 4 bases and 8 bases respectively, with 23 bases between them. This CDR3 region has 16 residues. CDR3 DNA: TGTGCCAGCAGTTTCTTCCTCGGGGGAAATTCTTTCGGCTACACCTTC. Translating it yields CASSFFLGGNSFGYTF.

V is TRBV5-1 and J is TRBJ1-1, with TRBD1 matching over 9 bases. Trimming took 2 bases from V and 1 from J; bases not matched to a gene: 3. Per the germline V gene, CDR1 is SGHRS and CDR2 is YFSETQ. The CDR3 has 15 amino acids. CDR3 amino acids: CASSLQGAQNTEAFF. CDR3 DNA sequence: TGCGCCAGCAGCTTACAGGGGGCTCAGAACACTGAAGCTTTCTTT.

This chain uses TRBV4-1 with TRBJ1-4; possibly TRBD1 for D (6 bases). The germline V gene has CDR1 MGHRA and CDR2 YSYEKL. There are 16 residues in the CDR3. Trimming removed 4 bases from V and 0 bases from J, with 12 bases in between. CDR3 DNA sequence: TGCGCCAGCAGCCTAGGACAGATTGCAACTAATGAAAAACTGTTTTTT. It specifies CASSLGQIATNEKLFF.

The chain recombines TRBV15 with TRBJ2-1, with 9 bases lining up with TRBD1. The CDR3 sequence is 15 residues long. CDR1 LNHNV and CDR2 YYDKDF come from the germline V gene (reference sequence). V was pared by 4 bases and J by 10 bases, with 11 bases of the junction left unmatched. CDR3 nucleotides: TGTGCCACCAGCACTGAGACAGGGGGACCCGGCGAGCAGTTCTTC. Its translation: CATSTETGGPGEQFF.